These 22 T cell receptor beta chains were sequenced from one sample in a study of shared clonotypes between healthy human individuals. Clones were sequenced by immunoSEQ multiplex PCR, and TCRdb holds only the in-frame ones, with some missing. The sample has about 960,000 clones, 70% to 85% seen once. The specimen was memory CD4+ T cells sorted from blood. Subset reported: CD45RA-negative fraction. These receptor sequences come from a man between 18 and 35 years old in good health.

This chain links TRBV11-2 with TRBJ2-7; 7 nucleotides align to TRBD1. The V and J ends lost 0 bases and 2 bases, in that order; junction bases with no gene match: 10. There are 17 residues in the CDR3. Germline CDR1 reads SGHAT; CDR2 reads FQNNGV. The CDR3 DNA reads as TGTGCCAGCAGCTTAGATTCCGGGACAGCTCAAACCTACGAGCAGTACTTC. Its protein is CASSLDSGTAQTYEQYF.

This clone was recorded a few times. The same CDR3 arises from other DNA sequences in this sample as well. The rearrangement links TRBV10-1 to TRBJ2-7, with D unclear. The V and J ends lost 6 bases and 4 bases respectively, with 10 bases between them. CDR3 length: 12 residues. CDR1 WNHNN and CDR2 SYGVQD come from the germline V gene (reference sequence). The CDR3 loop is CASSSGSYEQYF. DNA of the CDR3: TGCGCCAGCAGCTCCGGGTCTTACGAGCAGTACTTC.

The genes are TRBV30 and TRBJ1-3, with D unclear. V shed 7 bases and J shed 0 bases, with 4 bases lying between them. The CDR3 has 11 amino acids. In germline, CDR1 is GTSNPN, CDR2 SVGIG (reference sequence). The CDR3 protein is CAFSSGNTIYF. As DNA, the CDR3 is TGTGCCTTTAGCTCTGGAAACACCATATATTTT.

The DNA of the CDR3 is TGCGCCAGCAGCTTGTCGGCCCCCCGCACAGATACGCAGTATTTT. Translated: CASSLSAPRTDTQYF. The gene calls are TRBV5-1 and TRBJ2-3; D is ambiguous. The CDR3 totals 15 residues. V lost 1 base to trimming and J lost 1 base, with 10 bases between them. The germline CDR1 and CDR2 sequences are SGHRS and YFSETQ.

The rearrangement joins TRBV6-6 to TRBJ1-2; D possibly corresponds to TRBD1 (6 bases). Germline V gene sequence: CDR1 MNHNY, CDR2 SVGAGI (reference sequence). V lost 5 bases and J 3 bases, leaving 13 bases between the germline ends. The CDR3 runs 14 residues. The CDR3 protein is CASSGETGDYGYTF. The CDR3 DNA is TGTGCCAGCAGTGGGGAGACAGGAGACTATGGCTACACCTTC.

The V call is TRBV5-5, the J call TRBJ1-6, with a weak D call TRBD1 (5 bases). The CDR3 has 18 residues. CDR1 and CDR2 from the germline V gene are SGHKS and YYEKEE (reference sequence). V was shortened by 0 bases and J by 4 bases, with 17 bases between the two germline ends. CDR3 nucleotide sequence: TGTGCCAGCAGCTTGGAGAGCGGGGGTATGGGTTATAATTCACCCCTCCACTTT. Protein: CASSLESGGMGYNSPLHF. The full variable domain, with the rest looked up from reference TRBV5-5 and TRBJ1-6, is DAGVTQSPTHLIKTRGQQVTLRCSPISGHKSVSWYQQVLGQGPQFIFQYYEKEERGRGNFPDRFSARQFPNYSSELNVNALLLGDSALYLCASSLESGGMGYNSPLHFGNGTRLTVT.

The CDR3 DNA reads TGTGCCAGCAGTGGCCGGGTCACCCCCTCGAGCTCCTATAATTCACCCCTCCACTTT. Its translation: CASSGRVTPSSSYNSPLHF. V gene TRBV28 combines with J gene TRBJ1-6; unclear D gene. Germline V gene data show CDR1 as MDHEN and CDR2 as SYDVKM. The V end was cut by 5 bases, the J end by 0 bases, with 20 bases between. The CDR3 is made up of 19 amino acids. Using reference TRBV28 and TRBJ1-6 for the parts outside the CDR3, the full variable domain is DVKVTQSSRYLVKRTGEKVFLECVQDMDHENMFWYRQDPGLGLRLIYFSYDVKMKEKGDIPEGYSVSREKKERFSLILESASTNQTSMYLCASSGRVTPSSSYNSPLHFGNGTRLTVT.

J is TRBJ2-5 and V is TRBV10-1, with D possibly TRBD1 on 7 matching bases. CDR1 and CDR2 from the germline V gene are WNHNN and SYGVQD (reference sequence). V was pared by 11 bases and J by 9 bases, with 28 bases between. This CDR3 spans 15 amino acids. This CDR3 reads CAGGNWAGGPGAQYF. CDR3 sequence (DNA): TGCGCCGGAGGTAATTGGGCAGGGGGGCCGGGGGCCCAGTACTTC.

The chain joins TRBV5-6 to TRBJ1-5; D unresolved. V was cut by 4 bases and J by 0 bases, with 11 bases left in between. This CDR3 has 15 amino acids. The germline gives CDR1 SGHDT, CDR2 YYEEEE. In DNA, the CDR3 is TGTGCCAGCAGCGGTGGCCTAGGTAGCAATCAGCCCCAGCATTTT. It encodes CASSGGLGSNQPQHF. The entire variable domain, with the rest obtained from reference TRBV5-6 and TRBJ1-5, is as follows: DAGVTQSPTHLIKTRGQQVTLRCSPKSGHDTVSWYQQALGQGPQFIFQYYEEEERQRGNFPDRFSGHQFPNYSSELNVNALLLGDSALYLCASSGGLGSNQPQHFGDGTRLSIL.

There are many counts of this clone. The rearrangement joins TRBV10-3 to TRBJ1-5; D uncertain. The length of the CDR3 is 12 residues. The V and J ends lost 3 bases and 6 bases respectively, with 6 bases between them. Germline CDR1 is ENHRY and CDR2 is SYGVKD. In DNA form, the CDR3 reads TGTGCCATCAGTGAAGGTTTTCAGCCCCAGCATTTT. This sequence encodes CAISEGFQPQHF.

Of note for this clone: The same CDR3 can be traced to other DNA sequences in this sample. The CDR3 nucleotides read TGCGCCAGCAGCCAAGATTTGGGCGGGAGATCCTACAATGAGCAGTTCTTC. Amino acid sequence: CASSQDLGGRSYNEQFF. The chain recombines TRBV4-1 with TRBJ2-1; the match to TRBD2 covers 7 bases. Germline CDR1 reads MGHRA; CDR2 reads YSYEKL. This CDR3 is built from 17 residues. J gave up 1 base and V 0 bases, and 6 bases lay outside the gene matches.

The chain combines TRBV29-1 with TRBJ1-1; D perhaps matches TRBD1 (5 bases). Trimming removed 2 bases at V and 1 base at J, with 8 bases between. The CDR3 spans 13 residues. Germline CDR1 and CDR2: SQVTM and ANQGSEA. The CDR3 coding sequence is TGCAGCGTTGAAAAGGGGCCGAACACTGAAGCTTTCTTT. Translated: CSVEKGPNTEAFF.

This chain uses TRBV10-1 with TRBJ2-7; D gene uncertain. This CDR3 is 13 amino acids long. The germline CDR1 and CDR2 sequences are WNHNN and SYGVQD (reference sequence). Trimming took off 3 bases at V and 2 bases at J, with 8 bases between the two ends. Written as DNA, the CDR3 is TGCGCCAGCAGTGACACCCTGGCCTACGAGCAGTACTTC. It is translated as CASSDTLAYEQYF.

V is TRBV10-2 and J is TRBJ2-1; D might be TRBD1 or TRBD2, each matching 5 bases. The germline gives CDR1 WSHSY, CDR2 SAAADI. The CDR3 is 16 residues long. V was cut by 8 bases and J by 0 bases, with 17 bases left in between. CDR3 protein: CASLPGSGFSYNEQFF. The CDR3 DNA is TGCGCCAGCCTGCCAGGGAGCGGATTCTCCTACAATGAGCAGTTCTTC.

This chain uses TRBV30 with TRBJ2-7; the D is unclear. The germline V gene has CDR1 GTSNPN and CDR2 SVGIG (reference sequence). V lost 2 bases to trimming and J lost 8 bases, with 13 bases between them. There are 12 residues in the CDR3. CDR3 sequence reads: CAWSSGTLKQYF. Here the CDR3 DNA reads TGTGCCTGGAGTTCCGGCACTTTGAAGCAGTACTTC.

This clone was detected once. The same CDR3 arises from other DNA sequences in this sample as well. The gene calls are TRBV5-1 and TRBJ2-1; the D is unclear. Germline V gives CDR1 SGHRS, CDR2 YFSETQ. V was trimmed by 0 bases and J by 6 bases, leaving 4 bases between them. CDR3 length equals 12 residues. The CDR3 is CASSLEVNEQFF. The CDR3 bases are TGCGCCAGCAGCTTGGAAGTCAATGAGCAGTTCTTC.

Only one count was recorded for this clone. A much larger clone lies a single base off, so this may be a read error. The sample has other DNA sequences that encode this CDR3 too. The genes are TRBV5-4 and TRBJ2-3; the D is unclear. Germline CDR1 reads SGHNT; CDR2 reads YYREEE (reference sequence). Trimming took 4 bases from V and 0 from J, leaving 9 bases between them. This CDR3 is 14 amino acids long. DNA for the CDR3: TGTGCCAGCAGCCCCGAGACTAGCACAGATACGCAGTATTTT. Translating it yields CASSPETSTDTQYF.

This clone showed up many times. The chain links TRBV10-3 to TRBJ1-2; D is unclear. Germline V lookup: CDR1 ENHRY, CDR2 SYGVKD. The CDR3 totals 13 residues. V was cut by 4 bases and J by 4 bases, with 10 bases left in between. CDR3 nucleotide sequence: TGTGCCATCAGTGGCTCCGGGCCCTATGGCTACACCTTC. The encoded protein is CAISGSGPYGYTF.

J is TRBJ2-3 and V is TRBV28; D is undetermined. The CDR3 extends over 18 amino acids. Germline V gives CDR1 MDHEN, CDR2 SYDVKM. Trimming pared 1 base from V and 4 bases from J, leaving 21 bases between. The CDR3 loop reads CASSLLANTALRPDTQYF. The CDR3 coding sequence is TGTGCCAGCAGTTTATTGGCGAATACCGCCCTACGCCCAGATACGCAGTATTTT.

This chain joins TRBV7-2 and TRBJ1-1; the D is unclear. The CDR3 totals 15 residues. V gave up 4 bases and J gave up 0 bases, with 12 bases separating them. Germline assignment: CDR1 SGHTA and CDR2 FQGNSA. The CDR3 sequence: CASSSSPFMNTEAFF. The CDR3, as DNA: TGTGCCAGCAGCTCATCACCGTTCATGAACACTGAAGCTTTCTTT.

The rearrangement links TRBV5-8 to TRBJ1-1; D unclear. Germline lookup yields CDR1 SGHTS and CDR2 YDEGEE. This CDR3 contains 16 residues. Trimming pared 0 bases from V and 1 base from J, leaving 13 bases between. The CDR3 loop reads CASSLESPPQNTEAFF. CDR3 nucleotides: TGTGCCAGCAGCTTGGAAAGTCCCCCACAGAACACTGAAGCTTTCTTT.

The rearrangement uses TRBV5-1 and TRBJ2-1, with D perhaps TRBD1 (6 bases). The germline V gene encodes CDR1 SGHRS and CDR2 YFSETQ. CDR3 size: 11 residues. Trimming shortened V by 4 bases and J by 10 bases, and 9 bases separated the two germline ends. The CDR3 region is CASSPGVEQFF. The CDR3 nucleotides read TGCGCCAGCAGCCCAGGGGTCGAGCAGTTCTTC.